The clone carrying this T cell receptor (beta chain) has more than one count but fewer than ten. The antigen is not known. The V gene's germline CDR1 is MNHNS and CDR2 SASEGT. The germline V and J ends were trimmed by 7 bases and 5 bases, with 17 bases remaining between them. The CDR3 runs 14 residues. Combining iRepertoire HTBI primers with Arm-PCR of CDR3 regions, the authors built TCR beta libraries. One entry per CDR3 protein, called by TCRdb with MiXCR from the multiplex PCR reads. Of about 530,000 distinct CDR3 sequences in the sample, roughly a sixth are singletons; the top ten hold approximately 25%. Time point described: newly diagnosed GD, antithyroid drugs for less than 3 months. Scientists built the TCR library using RNA that was extracted from PBMCs. This entry comes from a study of regulatory T cells in long-lasting Graves disease. Whole-study findings and limits: New patients shared about 880 public clonotypes, fewer than the roughly 2,600 shared by persistent patients.

The same sample was also used in a study of T cells in Graves' hyperthyroidism and ophthalmopathy. As that report states: A set of HTBI primers served as the primers for a first-round RT-PCR of the TCR CDR3. Clonotypes that were expanded in thyroid above 0.001 mostly appeared in blood too.

The chain carries TRBV6-1 and TRBJ1-1; maybe TRBD1 (6 bases). The receptor comes from a woman aged 35-60 years with Graves disease. Here the sequenced sample was peripheral blood mononuclear cells (PBMCs), taken at new diagnosis, from a patient treated with antithyroid drugs. In nucleotides, the CDR3 is TGTGCCAGCACCCTCAGGGGAGTTAGAACTGAAGCTTTCTTT. Translated, it gives CASTLRGVRTEAFF.